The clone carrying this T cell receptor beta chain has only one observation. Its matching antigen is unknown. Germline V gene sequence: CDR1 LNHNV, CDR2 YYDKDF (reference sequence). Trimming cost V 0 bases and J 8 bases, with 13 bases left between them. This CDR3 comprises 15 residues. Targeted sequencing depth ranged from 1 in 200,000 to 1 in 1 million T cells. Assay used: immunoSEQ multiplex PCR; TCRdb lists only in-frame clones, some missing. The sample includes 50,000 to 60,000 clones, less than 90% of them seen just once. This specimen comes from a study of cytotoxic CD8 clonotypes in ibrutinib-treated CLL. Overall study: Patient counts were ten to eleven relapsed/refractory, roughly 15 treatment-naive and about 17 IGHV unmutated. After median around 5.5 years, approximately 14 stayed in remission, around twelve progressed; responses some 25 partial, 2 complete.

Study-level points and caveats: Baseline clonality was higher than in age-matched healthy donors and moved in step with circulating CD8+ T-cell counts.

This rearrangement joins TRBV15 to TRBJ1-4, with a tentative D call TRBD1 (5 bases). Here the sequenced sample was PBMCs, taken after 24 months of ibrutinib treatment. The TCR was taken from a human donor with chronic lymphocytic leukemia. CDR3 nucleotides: TGTGCCACCAGCAGAGAAATAGGGGCGGAAGAAAAACTGTTTTTT. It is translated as CATSREIGAEEKLFF.